This TCR beta chain is drawn from a study of shared clonotypes between healthy human individuals. Overall study results and limits: A handful of donors shared approximately 5% of their naive CD4 clonotypes. The represented genetic and exposure-history diversity was limited by the small number of donors.

Some clones are missing from TCRdb's copy, which holds only in-frame ones; the method was immunoSEQ multiplex PCR. The table has some 2,500,000 clones, 93% seen once. With respect to this clone: What it recognizes is unknown.

This CDR3 spans 15 amino acids. Germline values: CDR1 MNHNS, CDR2 SASEGT. V dropped 5 bases and J dropped 3 bases, with 14 bases sitting between them. This sequence joins TRBV6-1 and TRBJ1-5; D perhaps matches TRBD1 (5 bases). The receptor was derived from a man aged 18 to 29 in good health. Some clones in this sample may be carry-over from other donors' samples. Sample: naive CD4+ T cells from PBMCs. Subset meaning: CD45RA+ positively selected. CDR3 in DNA: TGTGCCAGCAGTATTGGGACCGACGCCAATCAGCCCCAGCATTTT. It yields the protein CASSIGTDANQPQHF.